This entry concerns a single TCR beta chain. Its antigen is unknown. This entry is derived from a study of shared clonotypes between healthy human individuals. Overall study results and limits: All-four-donor shared clonotypes had higher generation probabilities than non-shared clonotypes did.

CDR1 and CDR2 from the germline V gene are SQVTM and ANQGSEA. The CDR3 spans 12 residues. Each cell subset's genomic DNA was divided evenly among several immunoSEQ plates. Profiled with immunoSEQ multiplex PCR; TCRdb holds only in-frame clones, not every one. The sample holds hundreds of thousands of clones, around 72% seen once. The J gene is TRBJ2-5, the V gene TRBV29-1; D ambiguous. The end of the DNA aligns better with TRBJ2-7, so the J call may be wrong. The sample comprised memory CD4+ T cells sorted from blood. Regarding subset: CD45RA-negative fraction. This TCR was recovered from a woman in her twenties or thirties in good health. CDR3 bases: TGCAGCGTTTCCGGACGGGCCTACGAGCAGTACTTC. Encoded protein: CSVSGRAYEQYF.